One sample yielded the 7 T cell receptor beta chains listed below, sequenced in a study of metastatic and nonmetastatic thyroid tumors. TCRdb re-called clones from the PCR reads using MiXCR. The table records approximately 17,000 clones, about 25% of them present only once. There were no patients who had received any treatment before thyroid surgery. What was sequenced was adjacent normal tissue. The receptors here all came from a female donor with papillary thyroid cancer or a benign thyroid nodule (not recorded which). Some clones in this sample may be carry-over from other donors' samples.

In this sample, this clone turned up a few times. The V and J genes are TRBV7-9 and TRBJ2-7, with TRBD1 identical over 8 bases. The V gene's germline CDR1 is SEHNR and CDR2 FQNEAQ (reference sequence). The CDR3 is 14 amino acids. Trimming removed 6 bases from V and 3 bases from J; junction bases left unmatched: 7. CDR3 nucleotide sequence: TGTGCCAGCAGTCAAGGGACAGGTTACTACGAGCAGTACTTC. Its translation is CASSQGTGYYEQYF.

This clone came up a few times. The J gene is TRBJ2-7, the V gene TRBV2; D is uncertain. Germline lookup yields CDR1 SNHLY and CDR2 FYNNEI. V was trimmed by 6 bases and J by 9 bases, leaving 12 bases between them. The CDR3 has 11 residues. DNA of the CDR3: TGTGCCAGCAGGATTCTAACTGGGCAGTACTTC. It translates to CASRILTGQYF.

This clone was seen more than once but under ten times. The CDR3, as DNA: TGTGCCTGGAGTCTGGGGACACAGGCTCAGCCCCAGCATTTT. Translating gives CAWSLGTQAQPQHF. The rearrangement joins TRBV30 to TRBJ1-5; tentatively, D is TRBD1 (6 bases). The CDR3 has 14 residues. CDR1 and CDR2 (germline): GTSNPN, SVGIG (reference sequence). Trimming left V 2 bases short and J 6 bases short, with 14 bases between. The entire variable domain, with the rest obtained from reference TRBV30 and TRBJ1-5, is as follows: SQTIHQWPATLVQPVGSPLSLECTVEGTSNPNLYWYRQAAGRGLQLLFYSVGIGQISSEVPQNLSASRPQDRQFILSSKKLLLSDSGFYLCAWSLGTQAQPQHFGDGTRLSIL.

CDR3 residues: CASSFGGGYEQYV. DNA for the CDR3: TGTGCCAGCAGTTTCGGGGGTGGCTACGAGCAGTACGTC. The chain recombines TRBV12-3 or TRBV12-4 with TRBJ2-7, with a weak D call TRBD2 (6 bases). Trimming shortened V by 3 bases and J by 3 bases, and 9 bases separated the two germline ends. This CDR3 spans 13 amino acids.

This clone has ten or more counts. The rearrangement uses TRBV19 and TRBJ1-6; no reliable D call. The CDR3 consists of 12 residues. The germline V gene encodes CDR1 LNHDA and CDR2 SQIVND (reference sequence). The V gene lost 3 bases and the J gene lost 10 bases, with 7 bases spanning the gap. The CDR3 DNA reads TGTGCCAGTAGTATTTCTCGATCACCCCTCCACTTT. Protein product: CASSISRSPLHF.

The genes are TRBV13 and TRBJ2-7, with no clear D. The germline gives CDR1 PRHDT, CDR2 FYEKMQ (reference sequence). V was shortened by 8 bases and J by 2 bases, with 16 bases between the two germline ends. The CDR3 is 14 residues long. Here the CDR3 reads CASGTLELAYEQYF. CDR3 DNA: TGTGCCAGCGGTACTCTAGAGTTAGCCTACGAGCAGTACTTC.

The rearrangement joins TRBV30 to TRBJ2-3, with TRBD2 identical over 9 bases. The germline V gene encodes CDR1 GTSNPN and CDR2 SVGIG (reference sequence). Unmatched junction bases numbered 12, after V lost 6 bases and J lost 5 bases. The CDR3 contains 15 residues. CDR3 DNA sequence: TGTGCCTGCAGGCGGTGGCGGGAGGGAAAAGATACGCAGTATTTT. This gives the protein CACRRWREGKDTQYF.